The sequence of this T cell receptor (beta chain) was determined in a study of esophageal squamous cell carcinoma under preoperative chemotherapy. A single record per CDR3 protein comes from TCRdb applying MiXCR to the PCR reads. The sample lists over 10,000 distinct CDR3 sequences, roughly half seen once, with over 15% in the top ten. Sample time point: before preoperative PTX-NDP chemotherapy. This receptor was obtained from a human donor with esophageal squamous cell carcinoma. The donor label of this sample is uncertain. This sample was obtained from a patient given preoperative chemotherapy.

CDR3 region: CASSEGGDYQQYF. The CDR3 DNA sequence: TGTGCCAGCAGCGAAGGAGGGGACTATCAGCAGTACTTC. The chain combines TRBV7-2 with TRBJ2-1; TRBD2 aligns across 7 bases. The DNA end is a closer match to TRBJ2-7, so the J assignment may be wrong. The CDR3 has 13 residues. CDR1 and CDR2 (germline): SGHTA, FQGNSA.